Shown below are 18 T cell receptor beta chains from a single sample sequenced in a study of blood T cell repertoires in COVID-19. Libraries were prepared by immunoSEQ multiplex PCR; TCRdb keeps only in-frame clonotypes and omits some of them. Of more than 150,000 clones listed, 90% to 95% were seen once; the top ten hold nearly 0.55%. The sample consisted of peripheral blood. The receptors shown here come from a man between 50 and 59 years old with acute or convalescent COVID-19.

Concerning this clone: This sample includes further DNA sequences coding for the same CDR3. The CDR3, as DNA: TGTGCCAGCAGGGGGAGCTCCTACAATGAGCAGTTCTTC. Protein: CASRGSSYNEQFF. V and J are TRBV25-1 and TRBJ2-1; TRBD2 might be the D (5 bases). V shed 6 bases and J shed 0 bases, with 6 bases lying between them. Germline CDR1 is MGHDK and CDR2 is SYGVNS. The CDR3 covers 13 residues.

V usage is TRBV28 and J usage is TRBJ2-7; maybe TRBD1 (6 bases). Germline V lookup: CDR1 MDHEN, CDR2 SYDVKM. Trimming removed 4 bases at V and 7 bases at J, with 14 bases between. This CDR3 comprises 13 residues. The CDR3 nucleotides read TGTGCCAGCAGTTGGACAGACCCCCCGGAGCAGTACGTC. It yields the protein CASSWTDPPEQYV.

The gene calls are TRBV7-2 and TRBJ2-1, with a weak D call TRBD2 (5 bases). V shed 2 bases and J shed 6 bases, with 11 bases lying between them. Germline V gene data show CDR1 as SGHTA and CDR2 as FQGNSA. This CDR3 is built from 14 residues. The CDR3 bases are TGTGCCAGCAGCTTAATGGGAGAATTCAATGAGCAGTTCTTC. Translating it yields CASSLMGEFNEQFF.

This clone has only one observation. This chain links TRBV30 with TRBJ1-2; D possibly corresponds to TRBD1 (5 bases). This CDR3 spans 16 amino acids. V was pared by 3 bases and J by 4 bases, with 21 bases between. Germline-derived CDR1 and CDR2 are GTSNPN and SVGIG (reference sequence). This CDR3 is CAWSVGRVVQVYGYTF. The CDR3 DNA follows: TGTGCCTGGAGCGTAGGGAGGGTCGTACAGGTCTATGGCTACACCTTC.

The rearrangement links TRBV24-1 to TRBJ2-3; tentative D call: TRBD2 (6 bases). This CDR3 has 13 residues. Looked up from germline, CDR1 is KGHDR and CDR2 is SFDVKD. Trimming pared 1 base from V and 10 bases from J, leaving 11 bases between. The DNA of the CDR3 is TGTGCCACCAGTGATTTCTGGGGGGACGCGCAGTATTTT. This gives the protein CATSDFWGDAQYF.

This chain joins TRBV19 and TRBJ2-1, with 7 bases lining up with TRBD2. Germline loops: CDR1 LNHDA, CDR2 SQIVND (reference sequence). This CDR3 contains 15 residues. The J segment lost 2 bases and the V segment lost 1 base, leaving 2 bases of the junction unmatched. The CDR3 nucleotides read TGTGCCAGTAGTATAGCCCTAGCGGCCTACAATGAGCAGTTCTTC. Its translation: CASSIALAAYNEQFF.

The chain uses TRBV6-5 and TRBJ1-1, with 9 bases fitting TRBD1. CDR1 and CDR2 (germline): MNHEY, SVGAGI. Trimming cost V 5 bases and J 6 bases; bases outside gene matches: 4. The CDR3 length is 13 residues. In nucleotides, the CDR3 is TGTGCCAGCAGTAAACAGGGGGCCGCTGAAGCTTTCTTT. Protein: CASSKQGAAEAFF.

The genes are TRBV10-3 and TRBJ1-2; weak D call: TRBD1 (5 bases). The V and J ends lost 4 bases and 5 bases respectively, with 20 bases between them. This CDR3 contains 16 residues. Germline loops: CDR1 ENHRY, CDR2 SYGVKD. CDR3 sequence: CAISGRGRTEDYGYTF. The CDR3 nucleotides read TGTGCCATCAGTGGGAGGGGAAGGACGGAGGATTATGGCTACACCTTC.

V gene TRBV18 combines with J gene TRBJ2-7, with 7 nucleotides matching TRBD2. The ends lost 4 bases at V and 0 bases at J; junction bases unmatched: 6. The CDR3 is 15 amino acids. The V gene's germline CDR1 is KGHSH and CDR2 LQKENI. The DNA of the CDR3 is TGTGCCAGCTCACGCGGGGCTAGCGGCTCCTACGAGCAGTACTTC. It is translated as CASSRGASGSYEQYF.

The chain recombines TRBV9 with TRBJ1-5, with D possibly matching TRBD1 (6 bases). The germline V gene encodes CDR1 SGDLS and CDR2 YYNGEE. There are 14 residues in the CDR3. V lost 3 bases to trimming and J lost 5 bases, with 12 bases between them. For the CDR3, the DNA is TGTGCCAGCAGCGACACAGGGAGTGATCAGCCCCAGCATTTT. It is translated as CASSDTGSDQPQHF.

The rearrangement joins TRBV10-3 to TRBJ2-3; 11 bases line up with TRBD2. The germline CDR1 and CDR2 sequences are ENHRY and SYGVKD. The CDR3 is 15 residues long. V shed 5 bases and J 2 bases; nucleotides not matched to a gene: 3. The CDR3, as DNA: TGTGCCATCAGTCCGACTAGCGGGGCCACAGATACGCAGTATTTT. It yields the protein CAISPTSGATDTQYF.

The chain combines TRBV7-6 with TRBJ1-2; D perhaps matches TRBD1 (6 bases). The V gene's germline CDR1 is SGHVS and CDR2 FNYEAQ. V gave up 5 bases and J gave up 4 bases, with 14 bases separating them. The CDR3 is 14 residues long. The CDR3 is CASSPGQSGYGYTF. CDR3 sequence (DNA): TGTGCCAGCAGCCCAGGACAGTCTGGCTATGGCTACACCTTC.

V and J are TRBV28 and TRBJ2-7; TRBD1 aligns across 9 bases. CDR1 is MDHEN, CDR2 SYDVKM, per germline. The CDR3 has 14 amino acids. V trimming: 5 bases; J trimming: 2 bases; junction bases outside the gene matches: 4. The CDR3 spells CASSRQGGAYEQYF. DNA of the CDR3: TGTGCCAGCAGTCGACAGGGGGGTGCCTACGAGCAGTACTTC.

V usage is TRBV2 and J usage is TRBJ1-5, with TRBD1 matching over 8 bases. CDR1 SNHLY and CDR2 FYNNEI come from the germline V gene. Trimming removed 2 bases from V and 6 bases from J; junction bases left unmatched: 9. This CDR3 spans 16 amino acids. The CDR3, as DNA: TGTGCCAGCAGTGAATATTCGGACAGGGATTTTCAGCCCCAGCATTTT. Its translation: CASSEYSDRDFQPQHF.

This clone appeared a few times. The V call is TRBV6-5, the J call TRBJ1-5; 9 positions agree with TRBD1. CDR1 is MNHEY, CDR2 SVGAGI, per germline. This CDR3 has 15 amino acids. V lost 6 bases and J lost 2; bases outside the gene matches: 5. The CDR3 sequence: CASRGQGAGNQPQHF. The CDR3 DNA is TGTGCCAGCAGGGGACAGGGTGCGGGCAATCAGCCCCAGCATTTT.

The CDR3 is CASSPGGVGDEQFF. CDR3 coding DNA: TGTGCCAGCTCACCGGGGGGGGTAGGTGATGAGCAGTTCTTC. The chain employs TRBV18 and TRBJ2-1; TRBD2 agrees at 7 bases. V lost 3 bases, J lost 8 bases, and 7 bases stayed unmatched. Germline CDR1 KGHSH, CDR2 LQKENI. This CDR3 has 14 residues.

This rearrangement joins TRBV7-2 to TRBJ2-1; 8 bases match TRBD2. J gave up 8 bases and V 5 bases, and 8 bases lay outside the gene matches. The CDR3 sequence is 14 residues long. CDR1 and CDR2 from the germline V gene are SGHTA and FQGNSA. For the CDR3, the DNA is TGTGCCAGCAGCCCCGGGGGGGCCTGGGATGAGCAGTTCTTC. The encoded protein is CASSPGGAWDEQFF.

The DNA of the CDR3 is TGTGCCATCAGTGCGGACAGTAACTATGGCTACACCTTC. It translates to CAISADSNYGYTF. This chain connects TRBV10-3 to TRBJ1-2; D may be TRBD1 (6 bases). V dropped 4 bases and J dropped 1 base, with 7 bases sitting between them. The CDR3 runs to 13 residues. The germline gives CDR1 ENHRY, CDR2 SYGVKD.